The entry below gives a single T cell receptor (beta chain) sequence along with its context. CDR3 length: 13 residues. V was clipped by 7 bases and J by 6 bases, with 12 bases between them. This sample stems from a study of blood T cell repertoires in COVID-19. Study in general: Sites in the United States, Italy and Spain provided acute and convalescent COVID-19 samples.

The assay was immunoSEQ multiplex PCR, and TCRdb's table has in-frame clones only and misses some. Among 200,000 to 250,000 clones listed, 86% were seen once. The chain employs TRBV12-3 or TRBV12-4 and TRBJ1-4; D not certain. The clonotype originates from a man older than 75 with acute or convalescent COVID-19. The specimen was peripheral blood. In DNA form, the CDR3 reads TGTGCCAGCACCGCCCCGGGGTATGAAAAACTGTTTTTT. Protein product: CASTAPGYEKLFF.